This TCR beta chain was recorded in a study of early T cells in non-severe SARS-CoV-2 infection. CDR1 and CDR2 from the germline V gene are SGHTA and FQGNSA. This CDR3 region has 15 residues. The V end lost 6 bases, the J end lost 4 bases, and 18 bases lay between the germline ends. Regarding the study as a whole: Private and CD4 specificities were missed by VDJdb matching, skewed to anti-spike CD8.

As for this clonotype: Its antigen is currently unknown.

TCRdb itself ran the 5' RACE reads through MiXCR, one entry per CDR3 protein. The sample has tens of thousands of distinct CDR3 sequences; around 9.3% are singletons. Sequenced input: whole blood. J is TRBJ1-2 and V is TRBV7-2, with D uncertain. The receptor comes from an adult who was a healthcare worker with PCR-confirmed SARS-CoV-2 infection or an uninfected control (not recorded which). This CDR3 reads CASSLPGRWTYGYTF. The CDR3 DNA follows: TGTGCCAGCAGTCTTCCCGGACGGTGGACCTATGGCTACACCTTC.